This T cell receptor beta chain was identified in a study of human T cells and chemical hapten exposure. Study-level background: On approximately 2 cm by approximately 2 cm of upper inner arm skin, sensitization was performed with 2% DPC.

General study points: Sensitizing to DPC left TCRs with a frequency above 1 in 1000 unaltered.

There are a few counts of this clonotype. Its antigen is undetermined. The CDR3 loop spans 12 amino acids. J lost 15 bases, V lost 1 base, and 5 bases had no gene match. Germline lookup yields CDR1 SGHTA and CDR2 FQGNSA. TCRdb independently ran MiXCR on the RACE reads; one entry per CDR3 protein. The profile covers 110,000 to 150,000 distinct CDR3 sequences, with about 10% appearing a single time and 1.3% to 1.5% taken by the ten largest. Time point noted: patch test 2, 6 weeks after DPC sensitization. As to treatment: therapeutic diphenylcyclopropenone sensitization with weekly scalp DPC. Alopecia patients, 18 to 70 years old and DPC-suitable, served as donors.

The chain is built from TRBV7-2 and TRBJ2-3; 9 bases are a match to TRBD2. The TCR comes from a woman aged 45-65 years with alopecia areata. Some clones in this sample may be carry-over from other donors' samples. Sample: whole blood, taken in connection with sensitization to the hapten diphenylcyclopropenone (DPC). The CDR3 spells CASSLVAGEFYF. The CDR3 bases are TGTGCCAGCAGCTTAGTAGCGGGAGAATTTTATTTT.